These 23 T cell receptor beta chains came from one sample sequenced in a study of patients and donors after allogeneic stem cell transplantation (dated by TCRdb to 2018 to 2021). Libraries were prepared through RT-PCR. Data came from a NextSeq 550. The public reads were run again by TCRdb, first through fastp at Q25 and then through MiXCR, and only productive beta chains were kept. A single entry per CDR3 protein holds the most common genes and DNA from its merged rows. Counted in this sample were about 110,000 distinct CDR3 sequences; around 35% of them appeared once. The ten largest clones represent around 27% of the sample. The sample taken for sequencing was blood, either unsorted or a sorted T cell fraction (not recorded which). The receptors derive from a human donor who was either an allogeneic HSCT recipient or a stem cell or donor lymphocyte infusion donor (not recorded which). It is not recorded whose cells these are; they may come from a transplant donor.

V usage is TRBV15 and J usage is TRBJ2-3, with no clear D. Trimming stripped 6 bases from V and 2 bases from J, with 12 bases between. Germline values: CDR1 LNHNV, CDR2 YYDKDF (reference sequence). There are 14 residues in the CDR3. The CDR3 nucleotides read TGTGCCACCAGGGCCTGGGGTTCCACAGATACGCAGTATTTT. Translation: CATRAWGSTDTQYF.

This clonotype was seen a handful of times. This chain joins TRBV4-2 and TRBJ2-1; D remains ambiguous. The length of the CDR3 is 17 residues. Germline lookup yields CDR1 LGHNA and CDR2 YNFKEQ. V was cut by 0 bases and J by 0 bases, with 12 bases left in between. The CDR3 loop reads CASSQEVGSNSYNEQFF. In DNA form, the CDR3 reads TGTGCCAGCAGCCAAGAGGTGGGAAGTAACTCCTACAATGAGCAGTTCTTC.

The gene calls are TRBV5-1 and TRBJ2-7; D perhaps matches TRBD1 (5 bases). Germline CDR1 SGHRS, CDR2 YFSETQ. CDR3 length: 14 amino acids. Trimming removed 2 bases from V and 1 base from J, with 10 bases in between. The CDR3 sequence: CASSLEGASYEQYF. The CDR3 DNA sequence: TGCGCCAGCAGCTTAGAAGGGGCTTCCTACGAGCAGTACTTC.

CDR3 sequence: CASSLAHRNEKLFF. The CDR3 nucleotides read TGTGCCAGCAGCTTAGCCCACCGGAATGAAAAACTGTTTTTT. The V gene is TRBV7-2, the J gene TRBJ1-4; D not resolved. The CDR3 has 14 amino acids. Deletions cut 0 bases from V and 5 bases from J, with 7 bases between. The germline gives CDR1 SGHTA, CDR2 FQGNSA.

V is TRBV6-2 or TRBV6-3 and J is TRBJ2-7, with D possibly matching TRBD2 (5 bases). CDR1 and CDR2 (germline): MNHEY, SVGEGT. CDR3 size: 13 residues. With 5 bases removed from V and 1 base from J, the gap between germline ends came to 9 bases. CDR3 DNA sequence: TGTGCCAGCAGTAAGGGAGTGTCCTACGAGCAGTACTTC. Translation gives CASSKGVSYEQYF.

This clonotype was seen a handful of times. The chain employs TRBV30 and TRBJ1-3; D unclear. The CDR3 totals 17 residues. The germline V gene has CDR1 GTSNPN and CDR2 SVGIG (reference sequence). The ends were cut back, 0 bases at V and 0 bases at J, with 15 bases in the middle. Written as DNA, the CDR3 is TGTGCCTGGAGTGTAGGAGGTCCGCCTACCTCTGGAAACACCATATATTTT. It codes for CAWSVGGPPTSGNTIYF.

This clonotype was counted only a few times. The rearrangement links TRBV29-1 to TRBJ1-1; no definite D call. Germline CDR1 is SQVTM and CDR2 is ANQGSEA. This CDR3 contains 11 residues. Trimming took 5 bases from V and 7 from J, leaving 11 bases between them. The CDR3 bases are TGCAGCGTTAGAAGGCAAGGTGAAGCTTTCTTT. Protein sequence: CSVRRQGEAFF. The full variable domain, completed using reference TRBV29-1 and TRBJ1-1, is SAVISQKPSRDICQRGTSLTIQCQVDSQVTMMFWYRQQPGQSLTLIATANQGSEATYESGFVIDKFPISRPNLTFSTLTVSNMSPEDSSIYLCSVRRQGEAFFGQGTRLTVV.

The V call is TRBV10-2, the J call TRBJ2-5; tentatively, D is TRBD1 (5 bases). This CDR3 spans 12 amino acids. Germline CDR1 WSHSY, CDR2 SAAADI. Trimming took 6 bases from V and 5 from J, leaving 10 bases between them. Here the CDR3 DNA reads TGCGCCAGCAGGTCAGGGATGGAGACCCAGTACTTC. It translates to CASRSGMETQYF.

This clonotype was observed a handful of times. An end of the junction does not agree with germline; a read error may underlie this. The chain combines TRBV7-7 with TRBJ1-1, with D unclear. The CDR3 covers 14 residues. CDR1 is SSHAT, CDR2 FNYEAQ, per germline (reference sequence). CDR3 residues: CASSPLPRGTEAFF. The CDR3 DNA sequence: TGTGCTAGCAGCCCCCTCCCTCGGGGCACTGAAGCTTTCTTT.

This chain uses TRBV28 with TRBJ1-2, with D unresolved. CDR1 and CDR2 (germline): MDHEN, SYDVKM. The CDR3 is 12 residues long. V shed 6 bases and J shed 7 bases, with 12 bases lying between them. The CDR3 nucleotides read TGTGCCAGCAGCCCCGGGCCGTTTGGCTACACCTTC. This sequence encodes CASSPGPFGYTF.

This clonotype was detected a few times. The chain links TRBV7-6 to TRBJ2-1, with D hard to call. The CDR3 contains 13 residues. V was pared by 5 bases and J by 5 bases, with 10 bases between. CDR1 is SGHVS and CDR2 is FNYEAQ in the germline V gene. The CDR3 reads CASSSSYNNEQFF. In nucleotides, the CDR3 is TGTGCCAGCAGCAGTTCCTACAACAATGAGCAGTTCTTC.

J is TRBJ1-6 and V is TRBV6-5; tentatively, D is TRBD1 (5 bases). V lost 1 base and J lost 7, with 8 bases in between. Germline V gives CDR1 MNHEY, CDR2 SVGAGI. The CDR3 is 14 amino acids. The chain's CDR3 is CASSYWGSNSPLHF. The CDR3 DNA sequence: TGTGCCAGCAGTTACTGGGGCAGCAATTCACCCCTCCACTTT.

V usage is TRBV20-1 and J usage is TRBJ1-1; D is unclear. Trimming cost V 2 bases and J 0 bases, with 16 bases left between them. Germline V lookup: CDR1 DFQATT, CDR2 SNEGSKA (reference sequence). This CDR3 contains 16 residues. The CDR3 region has the DNA TGCAGTGCTAGATCCCGGACTGGAAGCTTGAACACTGAAGCTTTCTTT. As protein: CSARSRTGSLNTEAFF.

The V and J genes are TRBV29-1 and TRBJ1-2; possible D gene TRBD1, 5 bases. The CDR3 extends over 14 amino acids. From germline, CDR1 is SQVTM and CDR2 ANQGSEA. V lost 4 bases, J lost 5 bases, and 17 bases lay in between. The CDR3 reads CSVVWQGSNYGYTF. The DNA of the CDR3 is TGCAGCGTTGTGTGGCAGGGTAGTAATTATGGCTACACCTTC.

This clonotype came up a few times. The chain joins TRBV15 to TRBJ2-2; D call uncertain. Germline V CDR1 and CDR2: LNHNV, YYDKDF (reference sequence). The germline V and J ends were trimmed by 0 bases and 4 bases, with 6 bases remaining between them. This CDR3 spans 14 amino acids. The CDR3 here is CATSRDKGTGELFF. DNA of the CDR3: TGTGCCACCAGCAGAGATAAAGGCACCGGGGAGCTGTTTTTT.

This clonotype was found a few times. The chain links TRBV2 to TRBJ1-4, with D tentatively TRBD1 (6 bases). The CDR3 covers 15 residues. With 4 bases removed from V and 5 bases from J, the gap between germline ends came to 14 bases. From germline, CDR1 is SNHLY and CDR2 FYNNEI. CDR3 in DNA: TGTGCCAGCAGTGCCACAGGGAGCCAAAATGAAAAACTGTTTTTT. As protein: CASSATGSQNEKLFF.

The chain has TRBV4-1 and TRBJ1-1; D is ambiguous. The CDR3 runs to 14 residues. V gave up 4 bases and J gave up 7 bases, with 16 bases separating them. Per the germline V gene, CDR1 is MGHRA and CDR2 is YSYEKL. CDR3 sequence (DNA): TGCGCCAGCAGCCCCGAACCGGGATGGGTTGAAGCTTTCTTT. Translation gives CASSPEPGWVEAFF.

The V gene is TRBV12-3 or TRBV12-4, the J gene TRBJ2-7; D not certain. The ends were cut back, 5 bases at V and 3 bases at J, with 14 bases in the middle. The CDR3 extends over 14 amino acids. The CDR3 region has the DNA TGTGCCAGCAGTCCCCGCAGAGCCCGCTACGAGCAGTACTTC. Translation gives CASSPRRARYEQYF.

This clonotype was counted between two and nine times. The V and J genes are TRBV5-1 and TRBJ2-1; 8 bases are shared with TRBD2. This CDR3 region has 15 residues. V shed 4 bases and J 2 bases; nucleotides not matched to a gene: 5. Germline CDR1 is SGHRS and CDR2 is YFSETQ. The CDR3 here is CASSLGTRAYNEQFF. The DNA of the CDR3 is TGCGCCAGCAGCCTCGGGACTAGGGCCTACAATGAGCAGTTCTTC.

This clonotype showed up many times. The chain joins TRBV20-1 to TRBJ1-2, with TRBD1 matching 9 bases. There are 17 residues in the CDR3. From germline, CDR1 is DFQATT and CDR2 SNEGSKA (reference sequence). With 0 bases clipped from V and 4 bases from J, the junction kept 12 bases outside the gene matches. This CDR3 is CSARDLSPGQGPYGYTF. CDR3 nucleotide sequence: TGCAGTGCTAGAGATCTATCTCCGGGACAGGGACCCTATGGCTACACCTTC.

In its sample, this clonotype was seen a few times. The genes are TRBV2 and TRBJ2-7, with TRBD2 as a possible D gene (6 bases). Between the trimmed V and J ends, which lost 5 bases and 4 bases, there was a span of 9 bases. CDR3 length: 12 residues. CDR1 SNHLY and CDR2 FYNNEI come from the germline V gene. The CDR3 DNA follows: TGTGCCAGCAGTAATAGCGGTTACGAGCAGTACTTC. Residues: CASSNSGYEQYF.

This clonotype was seen a few times. The gene calls are TRBV20-1 and TRBJ2-7, with 14 bases identical to TRBD2. Germline loops: CDR1 DFQATT, CDR2 SNEGSKA (reference sequence). The CDR3 is 17 residues long. V gave up 4 bases and J gave up 0 bases; unmatched junction bases: 8. CDR3 sequence reads: CSATGTSGSRGSYEQYF. As DNA, the CDR3 is TGCAGTGCTACCGGGACTAGCGGGAGTCGTGGCTCCTACGAGCAGTACTTC.

This clonotype has just a few counts. The J gene is TRBJ1-1, the V gene TRBV7-8, with TRBD1 as a possible D gene (6 bases). Germline V gene data show CDR1 as SGHVS and CDR2 as FQNEAQ. Between the trimmed V and J ends, which lost 5 bases and 1 base, there was a span of 8 bases. This CDR3 comprises 13 residues. CDR3: CASSVDRNTEAFF. The CDR3 DNA reads as TGTGCCAGCAGCGTGGACAGGAACACTGAAGCTTTCTTT. The variable domain in full, with the rest retrieved from reference TRBV7-8 and TRBJ1-1, is GAGVSQSPRYKVAKRGQDVALRCDPISGHVSLFWYQQALGQGPEFLTYFQNEAQLDKSGLPSDRFFAERPEGSVSTLKIQRTQQEDSAVYLCASSVDRNTEAFFGQGTRLTVV.